Shown below are 22 T cell receptor beta chains from a single sample sequenced in a study of T cell repertoires in aging, cancer and after chemotherapy. Multiplex touch-down PCR with TRB-A/B primers amplified rearranged V-D-J TRB sequences. TCRdb called the multiplex PCR reads again in MiXCR, with one record for every CDR3 protein. Of several thousand distinct CDR3 sequences listed, approximately 23% were seen once; the top ten hold about 30%. The template was genomic DNA from peripheral blood, not RNA. The sequenced sample consisted of blood. The receptors were sampled from a human donor in good health. The donor label of this sample is uncertain.

This clonotype was counted only a few times. The chain combines TRBV5-1 with TRBJ2-1; D tentatively fits TRBD1 or TRBD2 (5 bases each). Deletions cut 5 bases from V and 1 base from J, with 10 bases between. The CDR3 spans 14 residues. CDR1 is SGHRS and CDR2 is YFSETQ in the germline V gene. CDR3 sequence: CASRRGESYNEQFF. CDR3 DNA sequence: TGCGCCAGCAGGAGGGGTGAGTCCTACAATGAGCAGTTCTTC.

In this sample, this clonotype is medium-sized. One junction end does not reproduce the germline sequence, and a read error may be involved. This chain uses TRBV6-6 with TRBJ2-3; D perhaps matches TRBD1 (5 bases). CDR3 size: 13 residues. In germline, CDR1 is MNHNY, CDR2 SVGAGI (reference sequence). CDR3 bases: TGTGCCAGCAGTTACCCGGACACAGATACGCGGTATTTT. Translation: CASSYPDTDTRYF.

Within the sample, this clonotype is medium-sized. The rearrangement uses TRBV6-5 and TRBJ1-2; D remains ambiguous. The germline CDR1 and CDR2 sequences are MNHEY and SVGAGI. This CDR3 region has 14 residues. Trimming removed 6 bases at V and 3 bases at J, with 14 bases between. This CDR3 reads CASSRLTPYYGYTF. CDR3 nucleotide sequence: TGTGCCAGCAGCCGCCTTACGCCTTACTATGGCTACACCTTC.

V gene TRBV4-1 combines with J gene TRBJ2-1; D is ambiguous. V lost 3 bases, J lost 7 bases, and 13 bases lay in between. The CDR3 covers 14 residues. Germline CDR1 and CDR2: MGHRA and YSYEKL. DNA of the CDR3: TGCGCCAGCAGCCACCAGCAGGCTGGAAATGAGCAGTTCTTC. It yields the protein CASSHQQAGNEQFF.

This clonotype was counted only a few times. J is TRBJ1-2 and V is TRBV7-9; D gene uncertain. This CDR3 is built from 12 residues. Germline assignment: CDR1 SEHNR and CDR2 FQNEAQ (reference sequence). Trimming removed 3 bases from V and 7 bases from J, with 9 bases in between. DNA for the CDR3: TGTGCCAGCAGCTTTGAGGGCGGTGGCTACACCTTC. Translating gives CASSFEGGGYTF.

In its sample, this clonotype ranks as medium-sized. The chain links TRBV29-1 to TRBJ1-3; D call uncertain. The germline gives CDR1 SQVTM, CDR2 ANQGSEA. The CDR3 contains 12 residues. V was cut by 2 bases and J by 7 bases, with 9 bases left in between. The CDR3 here is CSVEIRGNTIYF. The DNA of the CDR3 is TGCAGCGTTGAAATTCGCGGGAACACCATATATTTT.

V gene TRBV30 combines with J gene TRBJ1-3, with no clear D. CDR3 length: 13 amino acids. Trimming removed 4 bases from V and 3 bases from J, with 10 bases in between. The germline CDR1 and CDR2 sequences are GTSNPN and SVGIG (reference sequence). The CDR3: CAWTGLYGNTIYF. The CDR3 DNA follows: TGTGCCTGGACGGGCCTCTATGGAAACACCATATATTTT.

This clonotype is termed medium-sized (0.01 to 0.1%). J is TRBJ1-6 and V is TRBV6-1; D may be TRBD1 (6 bases). The germline CDR1 and CDR2 sequences are MNHNS and SASEGT. The V and J ends lost 9 bases and 10 bases respectively, with 22 bases between them. The CDR3 consists of 15 residues. The CDR3 is CASWSGGSGQSPLHF. In DNA, the CDR3 is TGTGCCAGTTGGTCCGGGGGTTCGGGACAATCACCCCTCCACTTT.

The chain combines TRBV6-2 or TRBV6-3 with TRBJ2-2; no clear D gene. The CDR3 loop spans 17 amino acids. From germline, CDR1 is MNHEY and CDR2 SVGEGT. V lost 2 bases, J lost 0 bases, and 13 bases lay in between. The CDR3: CASSYDAAFANTGELFF. In nucleotides, the CDR3 is TGTGCCAGCAGTTACGACGCCGCGTTCGCGAACACCGGGGAGCTGTTTTTT.

This clonotype was seen once. The chain joins TRBV5-4 to TRBJ1-6; tentative D call: TRBD1 (6 bases). Germline values: CDR1 SGHNT, CDR2 YYREEE (reference sequence). The CDR3 spans 15 residues. V was clipped by 3 bases and J by 7 bases, with 14 bases between them. In nucleotides, the CDR3 is TGTGCCAGCAGCTCCCGACAGGCGGGCAATTCACCCCTCCACTTT. Protein product: CASSSRQAGNSPLHF.

This clonotype was counted only a few times. V is TRBV2 and J is TRBJ1-6, with 9 positions matching TRBD1. CDR3 length equals 14 residues. The V and J ends lost 5 bases and 9 bases, in that order; junction bases with no gene match: 5. CDR1 SNHLY and CDR2 FYNNEI come from the germline V gene. The CDR3 DNA is TGTGCCAGCAGTTCGGGGACAGGGTCTTCACCCCTCCACTTT. Translation: CASSSGTGSSPLHF.

The table lists this clonotype with a few counts. The chain has TRBV5-1 and TRBJ2-2, with D tentatively TRBD1 (5 bases). Germline-derived CDR1 and CDR2 are SGHRS and YFSETQ. V was trimmed by 4 bases and J by 5 bases, leaving 15 bases between them. The CDR3 is 15 amino acids. CDR3 residues: CASSARVEVTGELFF. The CDR3 DNA follows: TGCGCCAGCAGCGCCAGGGTCGAGGTGACCGGGGAGCTGTTTTTT.

By its share, this clonotype is medium-sized (0.01 to 0.1%). The rearrangement uses TRBV29-1 and TRBJ2-7; 12 nucleotides align to TRBD1. The CDR3 consists of 14 residues. With V trimmed by 4 bases and J by 0 bases, 1 base remained unmatched. Germline V gene sequence: CDR1 SQVTM, CDR2 ANQGSEA. The CDR3 spells CSVAGQGASYEQYF. CDR3 DNA: TGCAGCGTTGCGGGACAGGGGGCCTCCTACGAGCAGTACTTC.

Within the sample, this clonotype is medium-sized (0.01 to 0.1%). V gene TRBV6-5 combines with J gene TRBJ1-4; D is unclear. Germline V gene lookup returns CDR1 MNHEY and CDR2 SVGAGI. With 7 bases removed from V and 8 bases from J, the gap between germline ends came to 17 bases. The CDR3 loop spans 14 amino acids. CDR3 sequence (DNA): TGTGCCAGCAAGGTTGAGGAGGGATTCGAAAAACTGTTTTTT. Its protein product is CASKVEEGFEKLFF.

This clonotype was found a few times. V gene TRBV28 combines with J gene TRBJ2-7; 8 nucleotides agree with TRBD2. V lost 4 bases, J lost 6 bases, and 11 bases stayed unmatched. Per germline, CDR1 MDHEN and CDR2 SYDVKM. The CDR3 spans 15 residues. In nucleotides, the CDR3 is TGTGCCAGCAGTTCCCCGGGAAGCGGGAGTGGCGAGCAGTACTTC. This codes for CASSSPGSGSGEQYF.

Within the sample, this clonotype is medium-sized (0.01 to 0.1%). The chain employs TRBV6-2 or TRBV6-3 and TRBJ2-6; 9 bases agree with TRBD2. Germline CDR1 is MNHEY and CDR2 is SVGEGT. J gave up 0 bases and V 5 bases, and 8 bases lay outside the gene matches. This CDR3 comprises 18 residues. This chain's CDR3 is CASSLDSGSFSGANVLTF. The CDR3 coding sequence is TGTGCCAGCAGTCTTGATAGCGGGAGTTTCTCTGGGGCCAACGTCCTGACTTTC.

V and J are TRBV5-1 and TRBJ2-7, with D unresolved. The V and J ends lost 0 bases and 6 bases respectively, with 4 bases between them. CDR1 is SGHRS, CDR2 YFSETQ, per germline. The CDR3 covers 11 residues. CDR3 bases: TGCGCCAGCAGCTTGGTTGGCGAGCAGTACTTC. Its protein is CASSLVGEQYF.

A remark on this clonotype: A much larger clone is a single base away; this may be a read error. This chain joins TRBV11-1 and TRBJ2-7, with a possible D match to TRBD1 (6 bases). V dropped 4 bases and J dropped 5 bases, with 24 bases sitting between them. This CDR3 comprises 17 residues. Germline CDR1 is SGHAT and CDR2 is FQDESV (reference sequence). The CDR3 protein is CASSSNFGPGTPHEQYF. The CDR3 nucleotides are TGTGCCAGCAGCTCCAACTTCGGGCCTGGGACACCCCACGAGCAGTACTTC.

This clonotype was detected a few times. The V and J genes are TRBV6-1 and TRBJ2-7; TRBD2 agrees at 14 bases. The V gene end was trimmed by 4 bases and the J gene end by 4 bases; junction bases not matched to a gene: 3. The length of the CDR3 is 15 residues. Per germline, CDR1 MNHNS and CDR2 SASEGT. CDR3 loop: CASSVGTSGGYEQYF. The CDR3 DNA reads as TGTGCCAGCAGTGTCGGGACTAGCGGGGGTTACGAGCAGTACTTC.

The chain is built from TRBV6-4 and TRBJ1-6; no clear D. The V gene's germline CDR1 is MRHNA and CDR2 SNTAGT. The CDR3 is 13 amino acids. V gave up 0 bases and J gave up 5 bases, with 2 bases separating them. The CDR3 sequence: CASSDSNNSPLHF. The CDR3 DNA is TGTGCCAGCAGTGACTCGAATAATTCACCCCTCCACTTT.

This sequence joins TRBV20-1 and TRBJ2-7; TRBD1 agrees at 7 bases. After removal of 7 bases from V and 2 bases from J, the junction contained 11 bases not matched to a gene. This CDR3 has 14 residues. Germline V CDR1 and CDR2: DFQATT, SNEGSKA (reference sequence). The CDR3 here is CSGRDSRFTYEQYF. In DNA form, the CDR3 reads TGCAGTGGACGGGACAGCAGATTTACCTACGAGCAGTACTTC.

The sample holds a few counts of this clonotype. This sequence joins TRBV27 and TRBJ1-6; D remains ambiguous. The CDR3 is 16 amino acids. With 6 bases removed from V and 0 bases from J, the gap between germline ends came to 12 bases. The V gene's germline CDR1 is MNHEY and CDR2 SMNVEV (reference sequence). CDR3 coding DNA: TGTGCCAGCAGCCCGGACGTCAGCTCCTATAATTCACCCCTCCACTTT. This sequence encodes CASSPDVSSYNSPLHF.